These 26 T cell receptor beta chains were sequenced from one sample in a study of T cell responses to AZD1222 COVID-19 vaccine. Generated by immunoSEQ multiplex PCR, the TCRdb table keeps only in-frame clones and is missing some. The table lists fewer than 120,000 clones, approximately 94% of them singletons. The starting material was peripheral blood, obtained 28 days after the second AZD1222 dose. The receptors originated from an adult who received the AZD1222 COVID-19 vaccine.

The V gene is TRBV6-2 or TRBV6-3, the J gene TRBJ2-7, with no clear D. The germline CDR1 and CDR2 sequences are MNHEY and SVGEGT. The CDR3 spans 12 residues. Trimming cost V 5 bases and J 0 bases, with 5 bases left between them. The chain's CDR3 is CASSASSYEQYF. The DNA of the CDR3 is TGTGCCAGCAGTGCGAGCTCCTACGAGCAGTACTTC.

The chain has TRBV5-4 and TRBJ1-6, with TRBD1 identical over 8 bases. The CDR3 spans 17 residues. The V gene end was trimmed by 2 bases and the J gene end by 3 bases; junction bases not matched to a gene: 7. Per germline, CDR1 SGHNT and CDR2 YYREEE (reference sequence). CDR3 sequence: CASSLFQGASYNSPLHF. CDR3 sequence (DNA): TGTGCCAGCAGCTTATTCCAGGGGGCGAGCTATAATTCACCCCTCCACTTT.

J is TRBJ1-5 and V is TRBV3-1 (or the pseudogene TRBV3-2), with a tentative D call TRBD1 (6 bases). V dropped 1 base and J dropped 1 base, with 8 bases sitting between them. In germline, CDR1 is LGHDT, CDR2 YNNKEL (reference sequence). The CDR3 runs 15 residues. The CDR3 sequence: CASSQGTVSNQPQHF. The DNA of the CDR3 is TGTGCCAGCAGCCAAGGGACAGTCAGCAATCAGCCCCAGCATTTT.

The V and J genes are TRBV7-6 and TRBJ1-2; weak D call: TRBD1 (5 bases). The CDR3 runs 13 residues. Germline-derived CDR1 and CDR2 are SGHVS and FNYEAQ. V lost 2 bases to trimming and J lost 6 bases, with 10 bases between them. CDR3 coding DNA: TGTGCCAGCAGCTTACTGGGGACGGATGGCTACACCTTC. Translating it yields CASSLLGTDGYTF.

The CDR3, as DNA: TGTGCCAGCAGCTTAGCCGCACGCGTGGGGGATGAAAAACTGTTTTTT. It translates to CASSLAARVGDEKLFF. The V call is TRBV7-8, the J call TRBJ1-4; tentative D call: TRBD1 (5 bases). In germline, CDR1 is SGHVS, CDR2 FQNEAQ. The CDR3 is 16 amino acids. Trimming shortened V by 0 bases and J by 6 bases, and 14 bases separated the two germline ends. The whole variable domain, remainder taken from reference TRBV7-8 and TRBJ1-4, is GAGVSQSPRYKVAKRGQDVALRCDPISGHVSLFWYQQALGQGPEFLTYFQNEAQLDKSGLPSDRFFAERPEGSVSTLKIQRTQQEDSAVYLCASSLAARVGDEKLFFGSGTQLSVL.

The chain recombines TRBV5-1 with TRBJ1-3; perhaps TRBD1 as D (6 bases). Trimming took 3 bases from V and 0 from J, leaving 10 bases between them. The germline CDR1 and CDR2 sequences are SGHRS and YFSETQ. The CDR3 runs 15 residues. The CDR3 protein is CASSWTAGSGNTIYF. The CDR3 DNA sequence: TGCGCCAGCAGCTGGACAGCCGGCTCTGGAAACACCATATATTTT.

The chain recombines TRBV9 with TRBJ2-7; 10 bases are shared with TRBD2. The V gene's germline CDR1 is SGDLS and CDR2 YYNGEE. The CDR3 runs to 19 residues. The V segment lost 0 bases and the J segment 4 bases; nucleotides outside the gene matches: 16. The CDR3 sequence: CASSVDSLGAGGPRYEQYF. CDR3 in DNA: TGTGCCAGCAGCGTAGATAGTCTGGGAGCGGGAGGGCCAAGGTACGAGCAGTACTTC.

This clone was seen only a few times. The rearrangement links TRBV3-1 (or the pseudogene TRBV3-2) to TRBJ1-1, with D possibly matching TRBD1 (5 bases). The germline V and J ends were trimmed by 4 bases and 1 base, with 7 bases remaining between them. Germline-derived CDR1 and CDR2 are LGHDT and YNNKEL (reference sequence). This CDR3 is built from 13 residues. CDR3 sequence reads: CASSPTGNTEAFF. DNA for the CDR3: TGTGCCAGCAGCCCCACAGGGAACACTGAAGCTTTCTTT.

V is TRBV3-1 (or the pseudogene TRBV3-2) and J is TRBJ1-3; TRBD1 might be the D (5 bases). This CDR3 spans 17 amino acids. Looked up from germline, CDR1 is LGHDT and CDR2 is YNNKEL (reference sequence). V shed 1 base and J shed 0 bases, with 13 bases lying between them. The CDR3 here is CASSQGIRVTSGNTIYF. Here the CDR3 DNA reads TGTGCCAGCAGCCAAGGCATCAGGGTGACCTCTGGAAACACCATATATTTT.

As concerns this clone: Other DNA variants within this sample encode the same CDR3. V usage is TRBV10-1 and J usage is TRBJ1-1; TRBD1 aligns across 11 bases. V trimming: 7 bases; J trimming: 4 bases; junction bases outside the gene matches: 5. CDR3 length equals 14 residues. CDR1 WNHNN and CDR2 SYGVQD come from the germline V gene (reference sequence). The DNA for the CDR3 is TGCGCCAGCAATGTCGGACAGGGGGCCACTGAAGCTTTCTTT. Its protein is CASNVGQGATEAFF.

This chain links TRBV5-1 with TRBJ2-1, with TRBD2 as a possible D gene (5 bases). Germline assignment: CDR1 SGHRS and CDR2 YFSETQ. V was pared by 4 bases and J by 10 bases, with 15 bases between. The CDR3 runs to 13 residues. The chain's CDR3 is CASSDLTRDEQFF. CDR3 coding DNA: TGCGCCAGCAGCGACCTCACTAGAGACGAGCAGTTCTTC.

V usage is TRBV18 and J usage is TRBJ1-2; maybe TRBD1 (6 bases). V was pared by 5 bases and J by 5 bases, with 18 bases between. Per the germline V gene, CDR1 is KGHSH and CDR2 is LQKENI. The CDR3 runs to 15 residues. The CDR3 DNA sequence: TGTGCCAGCTCATCCACGACAGGAGCGCCTTATGGCTACACCTTC. Protein product: CASSSTTGAPYGYTF.

The chain joins TRBV6-5 to TRBJ1-6; no clear D gene. Germline values: CDR1 MNHEY, CDR2 SVGAGI. There are 11 residues in the CDR3. CDR3 nucleotide sequence: TGTGTGGGAAGGGTCTACTCACCCCTCCACTTT. Its protein is CVGRVYSPLHF.

In DNA form, the CDR3 reads TGTGCCAGCAGTAATAGGGGGGGCAATCAGCCCCAGCATTTT. Translated, it gives CASSNRGGNQPQHF. The chain has TRBV27 and TRBJ1-5, with D perhaps matching TRBD1 (6 bases). The V end was cut by 5 bases, the J end by 2 bases, with 10 bases between. Germline V gene data show CDR1 as MNHEY and CDR2 as SMNVEV (reference sequence). The CDR3 totals 14 residues.

The V call is TRBV6-5, the J call TRBJ2-1; D gene uncertain. The CDR3 is 13 residues long. CDR1 and CDR2 from the germline V gene are MNHEY and SVGAGI. Trimming removed 5 bases at V and 9 bases at J, with 14 bases between. The CDR3 DNA reads TGTGCCAGCAGTCCCGACATAACCGGTGAGCAGTTCTTC. This gives the protein CASSPDITGEQFF.

The chain combines TRBV3-1 (or the pseudogene TRBV3-2) with TRBJ2-1, with a tentative D call TRBD2 (6 bases). The CDR3 has 13 residues. The ends were cut back, 5 bases at V and 9 bases at J, with 14 bases in the middle. CDR1 is LGHDT, CDR2 YNNKEL, per germline (reference sequence). CDR3 bases: TGTGCCAGCAGCGGAGGGATGAGGGCTGAGCAGTTCTTC. Translation: CASSGGMRAEQFF.

This rearrangement joins TRBV10-2 to TRBJ2-1; the match to TRBD2 covers 8 bases. There are 15 residues in the CDR3. The junction had 1 base not matched to a gene; V was cut back by 0 bases and J by 3 bases. CDR1 and CDR2 from the germline V gene are WSHSY and SAAADI. CDR3 amino acids: CASSESRGGYNEQFF. In DNA, the CDR3 is TGCGCCAGCAGTGAGTCACGGGGGGGCTACAATGAGCAGTTCTTC.

The chain is built from TRBV2 and TRBJ2-7; D is unresolved. Germline CDR1 reads SNHLY; CDR2 reads FYNNEI. This CDR3 has 14 residues. V lost 10 bases and J lost 2, with 18 bases in between. The CDR3 protein is CAIQSRRSAYEQYF. In nucleotides, the CDR3 is TGTGCCATCCAATCCCGGAGATCAGCCTACGAGCAGTACTTC.

The gene calls are TRBV11-2 and TRBJ2-3; D possibly corresponds to TRBD2 (5 bases). The CDR3 spans 14 residues. Germline CDR1 SGHAT, CDR2 FQNNGV. Trimming took 5 bases from V and 3 from J, leaving 12 bases between them. The CDR3, as DNA: TGTGCCAGCAGCGAGGGCTTTCTGACAGATACGCAGTATTTT. It specifies CASSEGFLTDTQYF.

This clone was seen a single time. CDR3 protein: CASSPTDTEAFF. DNA for the CDR3: TGTGCCAGCTCCCCAACAGACACTGAAGCTTTCTTT. The chain recombines TRBV18 with TRBJ1-1; unclear D gene. The CDR3 runs 12 residues. In germline, CDR1 is KGHSH, CDR2 LQKENI. V was shortened by 6 bases and J by 3 bases, with 8 bases between the two germline ends. Looking up the rest from reference TRBV18 and TRBJ1-1 gives the full variable domain: NAGVMQNPRHLVRRRGQEARLRCSPMKGHSHVYWYRQLPEEGLKFMVYLQKENIIDESGMPKERFSAEFPKEGPSILRIQQVVRGDSAAYFCASSPTDTEAFFGQGTRLTVV.

This clone was recorded once. The genes are TRBV5-1 and TRBJ1-5, with a possible D match to TRBD1 (6 bases). CDR1 is SGHRS and CDR2 is YFSETQ in the germline V gene. The germline V and J ends were trimmed by 0 bases and 4 bases, with 11 bases remaining between them. This CDR3 comprises 15 residues. CDR3 region: CASSLEGTHNQPQHF. The CDR3 DNA is TGCGCCAGCAGCTTGGAGGGGACACATAATCAGCCCCAGCATTTT.

DNA of the CDR3: TGCGCCAGCAGCCCGGGGGACAAAACACCGGAGGAGCTGTTTTTT. Translating it yields CASSPGDKTPEELFF. The V and J genes are TRBV5-1 and TRBJ2-2, with D tentatively TRBD1 or TRBD2 (6 bases each). The germline CDR1 and CDR2 sequences are SGHRS and YFSETQ. V was cut by 4 bases and J by 10 bases, with 20 bases left in between. This CDR3 contains 15 residues. Supplemented by reference TRBV5-1 and TRBJ2-2, the full variable domain reads KAGVTQTPRYLIKTRGQQVTLSCSPISGHRSVSWYQQTPGQGLQFLFEYFSETQRNKGNFPGRFSGRQFSNSRSEMNVSTLELGDSALYLCASSPGDKTPEELFFGEGSRLTVL.

The DNA of the CDR3 is TGTGCCAGTAGATTAGGCGGCTACAGGGAGTTTAATGAAAAACTGTTTTTT. Amino acids: CASRLGGYREFNEKLFF. V gene TRBV19 combines with J gene TRBJ1-4; D may be TRBD1 (6 bases). Germline V gene data show CDR1 as LNHDA and CDR2 as SQIVND (reference sequence). V was pared by 6 bases and J by 4 bases, with 21 bases between. The CDR3 extends over 17 amino acids.

The rearrangement joins TRBV5-4 to TRBJ2-3, with D hard to call. CDR3 length equals 15 residues. Deletions cut 1 base from V and 0 bases from J, with 9 bases between. Germline-derived CDR1 and CDR2 are SGHNT and YYREEE (reference sequence). CDR3 in DNA: TGTGCCAGCAGCTTGTTTGGGATAAGCACAGATACGCAGTATTTT. Translating it yields CASSLFGISTDTQYF.

J is TRBJ2-5 and V is TRBV10-2; 8 bases are a match to TRBD2. Unmatched junction bases numbered 11, after V lost 7 bases and J lost 4 bases. The CDR3 extends over 15 amino acids. Germline CDR1 is WSHSY and CDR2 is SAAADI. The CDR3 spells CASTPGIAGIETQYF. In DNA form, the CDR3 reads TGCGCCAGCACCCCCGGGATAGCGGGGATAGAGACCCAGTACTTC.

CDR3 protein: CASSERTSGPYEQYF. CDR3 nucleotides: TGTGCCAGCAGTGAGCGGACTAGCGGACCCTACGAGCAGTACTTC. V usage is TRBV6-4 and J usage is TRBJ2-7; 10 nucleotides match TRBD2. The ends lost 3 bases at V and 2 bases at J; junction bases unmatched: 4. Germline V gene data show CDR1 as MRHNA and CDR2 as SNTAGT. This CDR3 spans 15 amino acids.